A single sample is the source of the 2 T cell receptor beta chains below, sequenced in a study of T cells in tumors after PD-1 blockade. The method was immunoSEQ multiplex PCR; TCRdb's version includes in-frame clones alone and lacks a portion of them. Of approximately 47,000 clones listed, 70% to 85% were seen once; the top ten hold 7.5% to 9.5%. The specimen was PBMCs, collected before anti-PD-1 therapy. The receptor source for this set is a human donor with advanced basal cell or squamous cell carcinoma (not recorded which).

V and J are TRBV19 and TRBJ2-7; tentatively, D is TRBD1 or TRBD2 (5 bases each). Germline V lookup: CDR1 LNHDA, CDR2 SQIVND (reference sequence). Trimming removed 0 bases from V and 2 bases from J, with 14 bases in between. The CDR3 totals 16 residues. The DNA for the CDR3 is TGTGCCAGTAGTATAGATAATCGAGGGGCCACCTACGAGCAGTACTTC. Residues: CASSIDNRGATYEQYF.

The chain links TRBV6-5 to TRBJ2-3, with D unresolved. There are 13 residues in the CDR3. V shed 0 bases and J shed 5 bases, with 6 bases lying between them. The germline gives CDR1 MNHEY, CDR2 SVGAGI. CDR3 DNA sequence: TGTGCCAGCAGTTACTCATGGAGAGATACGCAGTATTTT. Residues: CASSYSWRDTQYF.